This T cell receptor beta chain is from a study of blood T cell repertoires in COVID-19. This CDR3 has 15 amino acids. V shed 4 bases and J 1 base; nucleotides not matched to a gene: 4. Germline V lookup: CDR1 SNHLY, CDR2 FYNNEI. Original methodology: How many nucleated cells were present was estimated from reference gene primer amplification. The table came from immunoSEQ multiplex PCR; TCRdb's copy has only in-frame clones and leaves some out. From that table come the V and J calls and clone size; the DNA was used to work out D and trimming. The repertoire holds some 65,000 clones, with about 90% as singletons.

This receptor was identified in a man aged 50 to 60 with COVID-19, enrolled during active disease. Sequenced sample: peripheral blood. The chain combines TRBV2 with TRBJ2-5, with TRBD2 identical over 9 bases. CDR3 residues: CASSGVAGVQETQYF. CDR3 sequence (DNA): TGTGCCAGCAGTGGGGTAGCGGGAGTCCAAGAGACCCAGTACTTC.